Given below is one T cell receptor (beta chain) in context. The source of the sample is a study of PD-L1 blockade in urothelial cancer. The investigators introduced synthetic TCR analog templates into each PCR as spikes. Only in-frame clones appear in the TCRdb table, and some are missing; sequencing was by immunoSEQ multiplex PCR. Among around 50,000 clones, 88% were seen once, and the ten largest hold less than 3%. Time point reported: peripheral blood 6 weeks after treatment start. The germline CDR1 and CDR2 sequences are MNHNY and SVGAGI (reference sequence). There are 15 residues in the CDR3. The V end was cut by 0 bases, the J end by 2 bases, with 7 bases between.

This chain links TRBV6-6 with TRBJ2-2; no firm D call. This TCR was recovered from a man aged 60-69 years with urothelial cancer. Here the sequenced sample was PBMCs, taken around atezolizumab (anti-PD-L1) treatment. This chain's CDR3 is CASSYSRPNTGELFF. The CDR3 DNA reads as TGTGCCAGCAGTTACTCGAGGCCAAACACCGGGGAGCTGTTTTTT.